The clone carrying this TCR beta chain came up many times. This sample stems from a study of T cell repertoires in cytomegalovirus infection. The V gene lost 0 bases and the J gene lost 4 bases, with 15 bases spanning the gap. Germline V CDR1 and CDR2: SGHAT, FQDESV (reference sequence). The CDR3 length is 16 residues. One entry per CDR3 protein, called by TCRdb with MiXCR from the reads. The table records under 95,000 distinct CDR3 sequences, more than 3% of them present only once. Material: PBMCs. The source of this sequence is a human donor in good health (CMV status not recorded). Some clones in this sample may be carry-over from other donors' samples. The genes are TRBV11-1 and TRBJ1-2; D uncertain. The CDR3 here is CASSLAPARRSYGYTF. CDR3 coding DNA: TGTGCCAGCAGCTTAGCCCCGGCCAGGCGGAGCTATGGCTACACCTTC.